One and the same sample provided the 18 T cell receptor beta chains below, sequenced in a study of shared clonotypes between healthy human individuals. Data came from immunoSEQ multiplex PCR; TCRdb stores just in-frame clones and leaves some out. This sample has 2.5 million or so clones; around nine tenths occur once, and the top ten carry roughly 0.14%. The sequenced sample was naive CD4+ T cells sorted from blood. Subset of the sample: CD45RA+ positively selected. The origin of the receptors is a man between 18 and 35 years old in good health.

This clone was counted once. The chain has TRBV28 and TRBJ1-2, with TRBD1 as a possible D gene (5 bases). CDR1 and CDR2 (germline): MDHEN, SYDVKM. The V end lost 5 bases, the J end lost 6 bases, and 16 bases lay between the germline ends. This CDR3 spans 14 amino acids. CDR3 nucleotide sequence: TGTGCCAGCAGTGCCTTCTCAGGGAGGGATGGCTACACCTTC. Translated: CASSAFSGRDGYTF.

The CDR3: CASSVEARMEGELFF. CDR3 DNA sequence: TGTGCCAGCAGCGTAGAGGCTAGGATGGAGGGGGAGCTGTTTTTT. This chain links TRBV9 with TRBJ2-2; no reliable D call. This CDR3 region has 15 residues. V was shortened by 0 bases and J by 8 bases, with 14 bases between the two germline ends. Per the germline V gene, CDR1 is SGDLS and CDR2 is YYNGEE.

This clone was found a few times. The chain recombines TRBV2 with TRBJ1-5; D gene ambiguous. Germline V CDR1 and CDR2: SNHLY, FYNNEI. The V end lost 10 bases, the J end lost 3 bases, and 10 bases lay between the germline ends. CDR3 length equals 12 residues. CDR3 loop: CANGGLNQPQHF. The CDR3 coding sequence is TGTGCCAACGGCGGCCTCAATCAGCCCCAGCATTTT.

This chain uses TRBV14 with TRBJ2-1; D may match TRBD1 or TRBD2 (5 bases each). The V end was cut by 4 bases, the J end by 7 bases, with 20 bases between. The germline V gene encodes CDR1 SGHDN and CDR2 FVKESK. This CDR3 spans 16 amino acids. DNA of the CDR3: TGTGCCAGCAGCCTCCCCGGCGACAGAGGGGCGAATGAGCAGTTCTTC. This sequence encodes CASSLPGDRGANEQFF.

This clone was seen a single time. The V call is TRBV7-3, the J call TRBJ2-5, with 8 positions matching TRBD2. Per germline, CDR1 SGHTA and CDR2 FQGTGA. V shed 5 bases, J shed 2 bases, and the junction held 10 bases outside the gene matches. CDR3 length equals 16 residues. CDR3 DNA sequence: TGTGCCAGCAGCCCCTCACGGGCGGGGGGTCAAGAGACCCAGTACTTC. Residues: CASSPSRAGGQETQYF.

The rearrangement uses TRBV27 and TRBJ2-5, with a weak D call TRBD2 (5 bases). V was cut by 7 bases and J by 5 bases, with 20 bases left in between. CDR3 length: 15 residues. The germline gives CDR1 MNHEY, CDR2 SMNVEV (reference sequence). The DNA for the CDR3 is TGTGCCAGCATAATCCCCGGGGAAGGTTGGGAGACCCAGTACTTC. Protein: CASIIPGEGWETQYF.

The gene calls are TRBV10-3 and TRBJ2-1; 11 bases align to TRBD1. The germline V gene has CDR1 ENHRY and CDR2 SYGVKD. The V and J ends lost 4 bases and 6 bases, in that order; junction bases with no gene match: 5. CDR3 size: 15 residues. The CDR3 DNA is TGTGCCATCAGTGGGACAGGGGGCCCGCCCAATGAGCAGTTCTTC. As protein: CAISGTGGPPNEQFF.

The chain carries TRBV2 and TRBJ1-3, with a tentative D call TRBD1 (5 bases). Germline values: CDR1 SNHLY, CDR2 FYNNEI. This CDR3 region has 16 residues. V dropped 2 bases and J dropped 0 bases, with 11 bases sitting between them. The CDR3: CASSEIGRASGNTIYF. The CDR3 coding sequence is TGTGCCAGCAGTGAAATTGGCAGGGCCTCTGGAAACACCATATATTTT. Full variable domain (outside the CDR3, taken from reference TRBV2 and TRBJ1-3): EPEVTQTPSHQVTQMGQEVILRCVPISNHLYFYWYRQILGQKVEFLVSFYNNEISEKSEIFDDQFSVERPDGSNFTLKIRSTKLEDSAMYFCASSEIGRASGNTIYFGEGSWLTVV.

The CDR3 sequence is CASRQVDMNTEAFF. In nucleotides, the CDR3 is TGTGCCAGTAGACAGGTCGATATGAACACTGAAGCTTTCTTT. J is TRBJ1-1 and V is TRBV19, with D tentatively TRBD1 (5 bases). The V end was cut by 6 bases, the J end by 0 bases, with 11 bases between. The CDR3 loop spans 14 amino acids. The germline V gene encodes CDR1 LNHDA and CDR2 SQIVND (reference sequence).

The CDR3 region has the DNA TGCGCCAGCAGCTTGGCCACGTCGGGCACTGAAGCTTTCTTT. This encodes CASSLATSGTEAFF. The chain combines TRBV5-1 with TRBJ1-1; D is ambiguous. The V gene lost 0 bases and the J gene lost 4 bases, with 10 bases spanning the gap. Looked up from germline, CDR1 is SGHRS and CDR2 is YFSETQ. The CDR3 loop spans 14 amino acids.

This chain joins TRBV28 and TRBJ1-4; D not certain. The CDR3 spans 16 residues. V shed 4 bases and J shed 3 bases, with 15 bases lying between them. Germline values: CDR1 MDHEN, CDR2 SYDVKM. CDR3 in DNA: TGTGCCAGCAGTTCCTCCGGGAGCAGTCCTAATGAAAAACTGTTTTTT. Translating gives CASSSSGSSPNEKLFF.

The gene calls are TRBV20-1 and TRBJ1-1; unclear D gene. Germline-derived CDR1 and CDR2 are DFQATT and SNEGSKA (reference sequence). Trimming took off 3 bases at V and 10 bases at J, with 12 bases between the two ends. The length of the CDR3 is 11 residues. Here the CDR3 reads CSASSGSRAFF. Here the CDR3 DNA reads TGCAGTGCTAGTTCTGGGAGTAGAGCTTTCTTT.

About this clone itself: This CDR3 is also generated by other DNA sequences in the sample. This chain links TRBV7-2 with TRBJ2-1, with a tentative D call TRBD2 (6 bases). V was pared by 2 bases and J by 2 bases, with 10 bases between. The CDR3 loop spans 15 amino acids. CDR1 SGHTA and CDR2 FQGNSA come from the germline V gene. As DNA, the CDR3 is TGTGCCAGCAGCTTATTAGCGGTAACCTACAATGAGCAGTTCTTC. Amino acids: CASSLLAVTYNEQFF.

The J gene is TRBJ2-3, the V gene TRBV7-2; no definite D call. Trimming pared 1 base from V and 4 bases from J, leaving 15 bases between. Germline V lookup: CDR1 SGHTA, CDR2 FQGNSA. This CDR3 contains 16 residues. The CDR3 loop is CASSLGVGRGPDTQYF. The CDR3 DNA is TGTGCCAGCAGCTTAGGAGTAGGCCGAGGTCCAGATACGCAGTATTTT.

The V call is TRBV28, the J call TRBJ1-2, with TRBD1 as a possible D gene (6 bases). CDR1 MDHEN and CDR2 SYDVKM come from the germline V gene. This CDR3 has 15 amino acids. V dropped 5 bases and J dropped 3 bases, with 16 bases sitting between them. The CDR3 DNA reads TGTGCCAGCAGTCCGACGGAGAGGGGGTACTATGGCTACACCTTC. This sequence encodes CASSPTERGYYGYTF.

The chain links TRBV6-6 to TRBJ1-6; 7 positions match TRBD1. Looked up from germline, CDR1 is MNHNY and CDR2 is SVGAGI (reference sequence). V trimming: 7 bases; J trimming: 9 bases; junction bases outside the gene matches: 6. The CDR3 has 13 residues. CDR3 protein: CASNEGASSPLHF. Written as DNA, the CDR3 is TGTGCCAGCAATGAGGGGGCGAGTTCACCCCTCCACTTT.

The rearrangement joins TRBV6-1 to TRBJ2-1; D gene unclear. V lost 10 bases and J 4 bases, leaving 20 bases between the germline ends. CDR3 length: 15 amino acids. In germline, CDR1 is MNHNS, CDR2 SASEGT. CDR3: CAISMGWGSYNEQFF. Written as DNA, the CDR3 is TGTGCCATCTCCATGGGCTGGGGTTCGTACAATGAGCAGTTCTTC.

This sequence joins TRBV30 and TRBJ2-5, with TRBD2 matching 10 bases. V gave up 2 bases and J gave up 4 bases; unmatched junction bases: 10. The CDR3 length is 16 residues. Germline CDR1 is GTSNPN and CDR2 is SVGIG (reference sequence). The CDR3 loop is CAWSNKRGGPGETQYF. CDR3 sequence (DNA): TGTGCCTGGAGTAACAAGCGGGGGGGCCCAGGAGAGACCCAGTACTTC.